This T cell receptor (beta chain) was observed in a study of cytomegalovirus exposure and HLA in healthy donors. Study outcomes and limitations: Associated with cytomegalovirus, according to the listing, were 150 to 200 TCR beta chains. Within the 90 to 150 validation repertoires, first-cohort TCR clusters tended to co-occur, according to a later analysis.

Only in-frame clones appear in the TCRdb table, and some are missing; sequencing was by immunoSEQ multiplex PCR. The table records about 140,000 clones, 70% to 90% of them present only once. Of note for this clone: Its antigen is still unknown.

Germline trimming cut 8 bases from V and 2 bases from J; bases unmatched to any gene: 8. The germline V gene encodes CDR1 SNHLY and CDR2 FYNNEI. The CDR3 contains 14 residues. Sequenced sample: PBMCs. The V and J genes are TRBV2 and TRBJ2-5; 7 bases fit TRBD2. The source of this sequence is a man between 18 and 29 years old in good health and CMV-seropositive. CDR3 residues: CASLAGVAQETQYF. The CDR3 DNA reads as TGTGCCAGCCTTGCGGGAGTAGCTCAAGAGACCCAGTACTTC. Full variable domain (rest looked up from reference TRBV2 and TRBJ2-5): EPEVTQTPSHQVTQMGQEVILRCVPISNHLYFYWYRQILGQKVEFLVSFYNNEISEKSEIFDDQFSVERPDGSNFTLKIRSTKLEDSAMYFCASLAGVAQETQYFGPGTRLLVL.